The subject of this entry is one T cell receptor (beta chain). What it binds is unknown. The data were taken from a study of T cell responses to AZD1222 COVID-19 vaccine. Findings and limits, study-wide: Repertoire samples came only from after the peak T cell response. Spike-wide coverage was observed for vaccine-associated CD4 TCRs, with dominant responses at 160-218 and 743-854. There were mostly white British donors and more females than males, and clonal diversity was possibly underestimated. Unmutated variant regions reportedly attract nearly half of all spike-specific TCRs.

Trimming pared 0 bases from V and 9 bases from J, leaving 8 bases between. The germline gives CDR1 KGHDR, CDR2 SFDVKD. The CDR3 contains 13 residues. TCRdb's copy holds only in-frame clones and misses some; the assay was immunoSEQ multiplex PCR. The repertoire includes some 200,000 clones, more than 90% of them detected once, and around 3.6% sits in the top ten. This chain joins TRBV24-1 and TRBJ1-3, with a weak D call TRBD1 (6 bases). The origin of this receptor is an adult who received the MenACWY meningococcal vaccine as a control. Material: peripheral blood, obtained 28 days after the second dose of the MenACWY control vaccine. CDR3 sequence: CATSDLRGGTIYF. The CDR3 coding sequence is TGTGCCACCAGTGATTTGCGAGGGGGCACCATATATTTT.